These 12 T cell receptor beta chains were sequenced from one sample in a study of blood T cells in healthy people across ages (dated by TCRdb to about 2015). The library was made by 5' RACE. Sequencing relied on an Illumina HiSeq 2500. The second PCR ran for roughly 7 to 11 cycles and used a J-beta primer mix along with a sample-barcoded 5' primer. The raw public data were reprocessed by TCRdb itself: fastp quality trimming at Q25, MiXCR clonotype calling, in-frame beta chains only. Each entry merges the rows of one CDR3 protein and shows their most common DNA and genes. For this sample there are over a million distinct CDR3 sequences; approximately 63% appear just once. Roughly 7% of the sample belongs to the ten largest clones. The source material was blood. These receptors originate from a man between 18 and 35 years old in good health.

This clonotype was detected a few times. J is TRBJ2-7 and V is TRBV4-2, with 9 bases fitting TRBD1. Germline V gives CDR1 LGHNA, CDR2 YNFKEQ. J lost 2 bases, V lost 3 bases, and 11 bases had no gene match. The CDR3 is 17 amino acids. CDR3 in DNA: TGTGCCAGCAGCCAGGAAACGACCGGGACAGGGACCTACGAGCAGTACTTC. This codes for CASSQETTGTGTYEQYF.

The chain couples TRBV12-3 or TRBV12-4 to TRBJ2-3, with a tentative D call TRBD1 (6 bases). The ends were cut back, 3 bases at V and 5 bases at J, with 15 bases in the middle. There are 15 residues in the CDR3. CDR3 bases: TGTGCCAGCAGTTTTGGACAGAACTTTGGAGATACGCAGTATTTT. Protein sequence: CASSFGQNFGDTQYF.

The V call is TRBV4-3, the J call TRBJ2-4; tentative D call: TRBD2 (6 bases). V gave up 0 bases and J gave up 6 bases, with 12 bases separating them. The germline gives CDR1 LGHNA, CDR2 YSLEER. The CDR3 has 15 amino acids. This CDR3 reads CASSQDGGTLNIQYF. CDR3 DNA sequence: TGCGCCAGCAGCCAAGACGGGGGTACCCTAAACATTCAGTACTTC.

The rearrangement links TRBV29-1 to TRBJ2-7; maybe TRBD2 (6 bases). Germline V lookup: CDR1 SQVTM, CDR2 ANQGSEA. The CDR3 has 14 amino acids. V was cut by 5 bases and J by 7 bases, with 21 bases left in between. CDR3 region: CSVTGRAGHNEQYF. DNA for the CDR3: TGCAGCGTTACAGGACGAGCGGGTCACAATGAGCAGTACTTC.

J is TRBJ2-7 and V is TRBV7-9; D remains unclear. Germline loops: CDR1 SEHNR, CDR2 FQNEAQ (reference sequence). V dropped 8 bases and J dropped 1 base, with 12 bases sitting between them. CDR3 length: 13 amino acids. Here the CDR3 DNA reads TGTGCCAGCGGAATGCAGGATTCCTACGAGCAGTACTTC. This gives the protein CASGMQDSYEQYF.

This clonotype has only one observation. The J gene is TRBJ2-7, the V gene TRBV6-1; D could derive from TRBD1 or TRBD2 (6 bases each). The V end was cut by 8 bases, the J end by 10 bases, with 24 bases between. Per the germline V gene, CDR1 is MNHNS and CDR2 is SASEGT. The CDR3 runs to 14 residues. CDR3 DNA: TGTGCCAGCGCCCCAGGGGACTTAGAAGAGATCCAGTACTTC. Its protein product is CASAPGDLEEIQYF.

J is TRBJ2-7 and V is TRBV4-1, with 11 nucleotides matching TRBD2. CDR1 is MGHRA and CDR2 is YSYEKL in the germline V gene. The CDR3 has 16 residues. The J segment lost 2 bases and the V segment lost 3 bases, leaving 6 bases of the junction unmatched. CDR3 in amino acids: CASSHPVLAGAYEQYF. The CDR3 coding sequence is TGCGCCAGCAGCCACCCGGTACTAGCGGGAGCCTACGAGCAGTACTTC.

This clonotype has only a few counts. The rearrangement uses TRBV27 and TRBJ1-1; D gene ambiguous. This CDR3 is built from 14 residues. Germline CDR1 and CDR2: MNHEY and SMNVEV (reference sequence). The V gene lost 0 bases and the J gene lost 3 bases, with 8 bases spanning the gap. The CDR3 DNA is TGTGCCAGCAGTTTATCCGTGGGTTACACTGAAGCTTTCTTT. This sequence encodes CASSLSVGYTEAFF.

The chain recombines TRBV24-1 with TRBJ2-3, with 8 bases matching TRBD2. Germline assignment: CDR1 KGHDR and CDR2 SFDVKD. V dropped 4 bases and J dropped 2; count of bases not matched to a gene: 4. This CDR3 is built from 15 residues. The CDR3 region is CATSEASGFTDTQYF. CDR3 in DNA: TGTGCCACCAGTGAAGCTAGCGGGTTCACAGATACGCAGTATTTT.

V gene TRBV13 combines with J gene TRBJ1-2; no definite D call. Germline V lookup: CDR1 PRHDT, CDR2 FYEKMQ (reference sequence). The length of the CDR3 is 15 residues. The V and J ends lost 5 bases and 5 bases respectively, with 18 bases between them. CDR3: CASSRRGRQDYGYTF. CDR3 DNA: TGTGCCAGCAGCAGACGAGGACGGCAAGATTATGGCTACACCTTC.

This clonotype was observed a few times. This sequence joins TRBV7-9 and TRBJ1-4, with TRBD1 matching 8 bases. J gave up 5 bases and V 1 base, and 6 bases lay outside the gene matches. This CDR3 contains 16 residues. The germline V gene has CDR1 SEHNR and CDR2 FQNEAQ (reference sequence). The CDR3 region has the DNA TGTGCCAGCAGCTTAGTTGGAGGACAGGGAAATGAAAAACTGTTTTTT. This translates into CASSLVGGQGNEKLFF.

This chain links TRBV7-9 with TRBJ2-3; D is possibly TRBD2 (6 bases). Germline CDR1 SEHNR, CDR2 FQNEAQ (reference sequence). The V end lost 3 bases, the J end lost 3 bases, and 10 bases lay between the germline ends. The CDR3 contains 14 residues. In DNA form, the CDR3 reads TGTGCCAGCAGCTTGGGACTGCATACAGATACGCAGTATTTT. This translates into CASSLGLHTDTQYF.